These 27 T cell receptor beta chains were all obtained from the same sample, sequenced in a study of metastatic and nonmetastatic thyroid tumors. TCRdb called clones again from the PCR reads with MiXCR. The sample yields around 24,000 clones, roughly a quarter seen once. All patients were untreated before thyroid surgery. The sequenced sample was tumor tissue. The receptors were gathered from a male donor with papillary thyroid cancer or a benign thyroid nodule (not recorded which). Some clones in this sample may be carry-over from other donors' samples.

About this clone itself: A much more abundant neighbour one base away suggests this may be a read error. This CDR3 is CATSSPSVGTNTEAFF. CDR3 DNA: TGTGCCACCAGCAGCCCCTCCGTGGGGACGAACACTGAAGCTTTCTTT. The rearrangement joins TRBV15 to TRBJ1-1; a weak D match, TRBD1 (5 bases). Germline lookup yields CDR1 LNHNV and CDR2 YYDKDF (reference sequence). The germline V and J ends were trimmed by 3 bases and 1 base, with 15 bases remaining between them. This CDR3 spans 16 amino acids.

This clone was picked up a small number of times. This may come from a read error, since a much larger clone is one base off. The chain uses TRBV30 and TRBJ2-1, with a weak D call TRBD2 (5 bases). V lost 8 bases, J lost 2 bases, and 10 bases lay in between. Germline V gene sequence: CDR1 GTSNPN, CDR2 SVGIG (reference sequence). The length of the CDR3 is 12 residues. The CDR3 bases are TGTGCCCGTGAGGGAGCCTACAATGAGCAGTTCTTC. It codes for CAREGAYNEQFF.

By its share, this clone is medium-sized. The gene calls are TRBV24-1 and TRBJ1-1; the D is unclear. This CDR3 is 13 amino acids long. Looked up from germline, CDR1 is KGHDR and CDR2 is SFDVKD. The V and J ends lost 0 bases and 1 base respectively, with 2 bases between them. The CDR3 loop is CATSDLGNTEAFF. For the CDR3, the DNA is TGTGCCACCAGTGATTTGGGGAACACTGAAGCTTTCTTT.

V is TRBV5-1 and J is TRBJ2-3; 7 bases line up with TRBD1. The CDR3 is made up of 16 amino acids. V lost 5 bases and J lost 2; bases outside the gene matches: 11. Germline V CDR1 and CDR2: SGHRS, YFSETQ. The CDR3 loop reads CASSHKGDSHTDTQYF. CDR3 in DNA: TGCGCCAGCAGTCACAAGGGGGACAGCCACACAGATACGCAGTATTTT.

Relative to its sample, this clone is medium-sized. This chain joins TRBV20-1 and TRBJ1-2, with D unresolved. Germline CDR1 DFQATT, CDR2 SNEGSKA (reference sequence). V gave up 0 bases and J gave up 8 bases, with 22 bases separating them. The CDR3 is made up of 16 amino acids. As DNA, the CDR3 is TGCAGTGCTAGAGATTTAGGAGGCCCCGGTTTACGGGGCTACACCTTC. Its translation: CSARDLGGPGLRGYTF.

This clone occurred many times. The chain carries TRBV6-1 and TRBJ1-1; 8 bases are a match to TRBD1. The trim removed 2 bases at V and 0 bases at J, leaving 5 bases unmatched. Germline loops: CDR1 MNHNS, CDR2 SASEGT. The CDR3 is 16 residues long. The CDR3 bases are TGTGCCAGCAGTGAACAAACAGGGGGTTTGAACACTGAAGCTTTCTTT. Amino acids: CASSEQTGGLNTEAFF.

In regard to this clone: One end of the junction is discordant with germline, which a read error may explain. The chain is built from TRBV6-1 and TRBJ2-3; 11 bases agree with TRBD2. In germline, CDR1 is MNHNS, CDR2 SASEGT. This CDR3 comprises 14 residues. The CDR3 sequence: CASRALAGADTKYF. The DNA of the CDR3 is TGTGCCAGCAGAGCACTAGCGGGAGCAGATACGAAGTATTTT.

This clone was found many times. The rearrangement uses TRBV19 and TRBJ2-1; no clear D. The CDR3 contains 11 residues. CDR1 and CDR2 from the germline V gene are LNHDA and SQIVND (reference sequence). V was shortened by 1 base and J by 15 bases, with 10 bases between the two germline ends. CDR3 DNA sequence: TGTGCCAGTAGTATAGGAGGCATGTTGTTCTTC. This translates into CASSIGGMLFF.

This clone was counted many times. This CDR3 is also generated by other DNA sequences in the sample. V and J are TRBV30 and TRBJ2-2, with D hard to call. V was cut by 2 bases and J by 1 base, with 5 bases left in between. Germline CDR1 is GTSNPN and CDR2 is SVGIG (reference sequence). CDR3 length equals 13 residues. CDR3 in amino acids: CAWSPGNTGELFF. The CDR3 nucleotides are TGTGCCTGGAGTCCCGGGAACACCGGGGAGCTGTTTTTT.

This clone was counted ten times or more. J is TRBJ2-7 and V is TRBV12-3 or TRBV12-4; 9 bases match TRBD1. This CDR3 is 13 amino acids long. The ends lost 2 bases at V and 5 bases at J; junction bases unmatched: 1. The CDR3 here is CASSLRDRDEQYF. The CDR3 DNA follows: TGTGCCAGCAGTTTACGGGACAGGGACGAGCAGTACTTC.

The table lists this clone with many counts. This sequence joins TRBV28 and TRBJ2-7, with 7 bases matching TRBD2. Germline CDR1 MDHEN, CDR2 SYDVKM. This CDR3 contains 16 residues. Losses at the gene ends were 4 bases for V and 6 bases for J; bases not matched to a gene: 15. The chain's CDR3 is CASSWFGGGPTGEQYF. CDR3 sequence (DNA): TGTGCCAGCAGTTGGTTCGGGGGAGGGCCAACGGGCGAGCAGTACTTC.

The chain recombines TRBV12-3 or TRBV12-4 with TRBJ2-7, with 8 positions matching TRBD1. The length of the CDR3 is 11 residues. The ends lost 7 bases at V and 7 bases at J; junction bases unmatched: 3. CDR3 sequence: CASMRTGEQYF. Here the CDR3 DNA reads TGTGCCAGCATGCGGACAGGGGAGCAGTACTTC.

Points on this clone: At one end, the junction sequence differs from germline, possibly due to a read error. The V call is TRBV11-1, the J call TRBJ2-1; TRBD2 aligns across 14 bases. The CDR3 extends over 16 amino acids. Per germline, CDR1 SGHAT and CDR2 FQDESV (reference sequence). The CDR3 loop reads CVSSGLAGGPYLEQFF. The CDR3 nucleotides read TGTGTCAGCAGCGGACTAGCGGGAGGTCCTTATCTGGAGCAGTTCTTC.

The chain joins TRBV28 to TRBJ2-7, with a tentative D call TRBD1 (6 bases). The germline V and J ends were trimmed by 5 bases and 3 bases, with 20 bases remaining between them. There are 16 residues in the CDR3. From germline, CDR1 is MDHEN and CDR2 SYDVKM. This CDR3 is CASSQPWDKSHYEQYF. CDR3 nucleotide sequence: TGTGCCAGCAGTCAACCGTGGGACAAATCCCACTACGAGCAGTACTTC.

This clone was found a few times. This clone may be a read error of a much larger clone one base away. The genes are TRBV12-5 and TRBJ2-1, with no clear D. CDR1 is LGHNT and CDR2 is FRNRAP in the germline V gene. V was trimmed by 2 bases and J by 8 bases, leaving 10 bases between them. This CDR3 contains 13 residues. For the CDR3, the DNA is TGTGCTAGTGGTTTGTCCCCCCGGGATGAGCAGTTCTTC. Its protein product is CASGLSPRDEQFF.

This clone came up many times. This chain connects TRBV6-1 to TRBJ2-1; possibly TRBD2 for D (6 bases). Looked up from germline, CDR1 is MNHNS and CDR2 is SASEGT. Trimming left V 6 bases short and J 7 bases short, with 19 bases between. This CDR3 is built from 15 residues. CDR3 DNA sequence: TGTGCCAGCAGAATAAGCGGGTCGTCGGGGAATGAGCAGTTCTTC. The encoded protein is CASRISGSSGNEQFF.

This clone came up many times. The genes are TRBV15 and TRBJ2-3, with 9 bases aligning to TRBD1. CDR1 LNHNV and CDR2 YYDKDF come from the germline V gene (reference sequence). The J segment lost 2 bases and the V segment lost 0 bases, leaving 12 bases of the junction unmatched. The CDR3 length is 19 residues. DNA for the CDR3: TGTGCCACCAGCAGAGATTCATGGGGCGGGACAGGGATCACAGATACGCAGTATTTT. Amino acid sequence: CATSRDSWGGTGITDTQYF.

This clone occurred many times. J is TRBJ1-2 and V is TRBV27; D is undetermined. Germline CDR1 reads MNHEY; CDR2 reads SMNVEV (reference sequence). The CDR3 loop spans 12 amino acids. V lost 4 bases, J lost 5 bases, and 8 bases lay in between. In nucleotides, the CDR3 is TGTGCCAGCAGTTCTGGGAGATATGGCTACACCTTC. Its protein is CASSSGRYGYTF.

This clone has just a few counts. A much larger clone lies one base from this, so it may be a read error. Additional DNA sequences in this sample encode the identical CDR3. The chain links TRBV29-1 to TRBJ2-2, with a possible D match to TRBD2 (5 bases). CDR3 length equals 11 residues. Germline loops: CDR1 SQVTM, CDR2 ANQGSEA. The DNA of the CDR3 is TGCAGCGTTGGCCGCACCGGGGAGTTGTTTTTT. Its translation: CSVGRTGELFF.

This clone has a count of ten or more. The V gene is TRBV9, the J gene TRBJ1-1, with unresolved D. CDR1 is SGDLS and CDR2 is YYNGEE in the germline V gene. The CDR3 covers 13 residues. V lost 3 bases and J 3 bases, leaving 9 bases between the germline ends. CDR3 in amino acids: CASSAAFDTEAFF. In DNA, the CDR3 is TGTGCCAGCAGCGCCGCATTCGACACTGAAGCTTTCTTT.

This clone has a handful of counts. The V and J genes are TRBV6-5 and TRBJ2-7; 7 bases match TRBD1. Germline CDR1 MNHEY, CDR2 SVGAGI. CDR3 length equals 15 residues. V lost 4 bases to trimming and J lost 2 bases; unmatched junction nucleotides: 8. CDR3 amino acids: CASSSRTGGAYEQYF. DNA for the CDR3: TGTGCCAGCAGTTCACGGACAGGAGGAGCCTACGAGCAGTACTTC.

Concerning this clone: This may arise from a read error, as a much more abundant clone is one base away. The J gene is TRBJ1-1, the V gene TRBV28; D unresolved. The V gene lost 6 bases and the J gene lost 3 bases, with 5 bases spanning the gap. Germline V CDR1 and CDR2: MDHEN, SYDVKM. The CDR3 consists of 11 residues. CDR3: CASSGDTEAFF. In DNA, the CDR3 is TGTGCCAGCAGCGGGGACACTGAAGCTTTCTTT.

The rearrangement joins TRBV20-1 to TRBJ1-1; no definite D call. The CDR3 covers 15 residues. V lost 3 bases to trimming and J lost 0 bases, with 14 bases between them. From germline, CDR1 is DFQATT and CDR2 SNEGSKA (reference sequence). This CDR3 is CSARGAVQVNTEAFF. CDR3 nucleotide sequence: TGCAGTGCTAGGGGTGCAGTGCAGGTGAACACTGAAGCTTTCTTT.

This clone was recorded at least ten times. This sample includes further DNA sequences coding for the same CDR3. The chain joins TRBV25-1 to TRBJ2-5; no definite D call. CDR1 and CDR2 from the germline V gene are MGHDK and SYGVNS. Trimming stripped 4 bases from V and 5 bases from J, with 5 bases between. The CDR3 is 11 residues long. The CDR3 DNA follows: TGTGCCAGCAGTGTTTTCGAGACCCAGTACTTC. Translating it yields CASSVFETQYF.

This clone was picked up many times. V gene TRBV7-2 combines with J gene TRBJ2-7, with 8 bases fitting TRBD2. Germline V gene lookup returns CDR1 SGHTA and CDR2 FQGNSA. V was clipped by 4 bases and J by 2 bases; unmatched bases: 7. The CDR3 is 15 amino acids. The CDR3 nucleotides read TGTGCCAGCAGCTCACAACTAGCGGCTACCTACGAGCAGTACTTC. This sequence encodes CASSSQLAATYEQYF.

This clone has at least ten counts. This clone may be a read error of a much larger clone one base away. The sample carries other DNA sequences with the same CDR3. This chain links TRBV5-1 with TRBJ1-5; TRBD1 is a possible D gene (6 bases). Germline CDR1 is SGHRS and CDR2 is YFSETQ. Between the trimmed V and J ends, which lost 6 bases and 3 bases, there was a span of 13 bases. The CDR3 is made up of 14 amino acids. The CDR3 reads CASKEGGDNQPQHF. CDR3 nucleotide sequence: TGCGCCAGCAAGGAGGGGGGGGACAATCAGCCCCAGCATTTT.

This clone was seen repeatedly, ten times or more. The CDR3 nucleotides read TGTGCCACCAGTGATTTGCCGGGGACTAACACAGATACGCAGTATTTT. This translates into CATSDLPGTNTDTQYF. The rearrangement uses TRBV24-1 and TRBJ2-3; 7 positions match TRBD2. V lost 0 bases and J lost 2; bases outside the gene matches: 4. CDR3 length equals 16 residues. The germline V gene has CDR1 KGHDR and CDR2 SFDVKD.